A selection of T cell receptor beta chains follows, all from one sample in a study of Ad26.COV2.S vaccination and SARS-CoV-2 variants. Using immunoSEQ multiplex PCR, the repertoire was profiled, and TCRdb retains in-frame clones only, with some absent. The sample has 200,000 to 250,000 clones; 88% are singletons. The sequencing used peripheral blood, collected in a trial of Ad26.COV2.S vaccine versus placebo. Receptors were obtained from a person aged 18-65 years who received the Ad26.COV2.S COVID-19 vaccine or a placebo. Both conserved end residues are part of each CDR3. A D gene is named only where the DNA matches it firmly. Clone size is shown for a subset of rows, as once, few, many or a class of expanded clone.

d_call: TRBD1
clone_size: .
j_call: TRBJ1-2
v_call: TRBV6-5
cdr3_nt: TGTGCCAGCAGTCCACACAGGGGCGTCGTCTATGGCTACACCTTC
cdr3_aa: CASSPHRGVVYGYTF

d_call: .
clone_size: .
j_call: TRBJ2-7
v_call: TRBV3-1/TRBV3-2
cdr3_nt: TGTGCCAGCTCCTGGGGAGTGGGGGGTGGTGCCGACGAGCAGTACTTC
cdr3_aa: CASSWGVGGGADEQYF

d_call: .
clone_size: .
j_call: TRBJ2-2
v_call: TRBV4-3
cdr3_nt: TGCGCCAGCAGCCAGGGACATTCTGGAACCGGGGAGCTGTTTTTT
cdr3_aa: CASSQGHSGTGELFF

d_call: .
clone_size: .
j_call: TRBJ2-7
v_call: TRBV29-1
cdr3_nt: TGCAGCGTTGAAGGTGGGGTCTCCTACGAGCAGTACTTC
cdr3_aa: CSVEGGVSYEQYF

d_call: TRBD1
clone_size: .
j_call: TRBJ1-1
v_call: TRBV11-2
cdr3_nt: TGTGCCAGCAGCCCCTGGACAGGGGACGGGGCTTTCTTT
cdr3_aa: CASSPWTGDGAFF

d_call: .
clone_size: .
j_call: TRBJ2-5
v_call: TRBV3-1/TRBV3-2
cdr3_nt: TGTGCCAGCAGCCTTACCATAAAAGAGACCCAGTACTTC
cdr3_aa: CASSLTIKETQYF

d_call: .
clone_size: .
j_call: TRBJ2-2
v_call: TRBV7-3
cdr3_nt: TGTGCCAGCAGCTTAACTAGCGGAGTAGCAGAGGAGCTGTTTTTT
cdr3_aa: CASSLTSGVAEELFF

d_call: TRBD2
clone_size: .
j_call: TRBJ2-1
v_call: TRBV14
cdr3_nt: TGTGCCAGCGGTCTCTCTAGCGGGAGCTATGAGCAGTTCTTC
cdr3_aa: CASGLSSGSYEQFF

d_call: .
clone_size: .
j_call: TRBJ2-1
v_call: TRBV7-9
cdr3_nt: TGTGCCAGCAGCTCGATGCTAGGGTCCTACAATGAGCAGTTCTTC
cdr3_aa: CASSSMLGSYNEQFF

d_call: .
clone_size: .
j_call: TRBJ1-6
v_call: TRBV7-9
cdr3_nt: TGTGCCAGCAGCTTTGGCAATTCACCCCTCCACTTT
cdr3_aa: CASSFGNSPLHF

d_call: .
clone_size: once
j_call: TRBJ1-5
v_call: TRBV5-6
cdr3_nt: TGTGCCAGCAGCTTGGGTCGGGGCCGCAATCAGCCCCAGCATTTT
cdr3_aa: CASSLGRGRNQPQHF

d_call: .
clone_size: .
j_call: TRBJ1-1
v_call: TRBV7-6
cdr3_nt: TGTGCCAGCAGCTTAGCGCCGGGGTTGGGGAACACTGAAGCTTTCTTT
cdr3_aa: CASSLAPGLGNTEAFF

d_call: TRBD2
clone_size: .
j_call: TRBJ2-1
v_call: TRBV10-2
cdr3_nt: TGCGCCAGCAGAGAGCGGGGCCGCAGGGATGAGCAGTTCTTC
cdr3_aa: CASRERGRRDEQFF

d_call: .
clone_size: once
j_call: TRBJ2-5
v_call: TRBV19
cdr3_nt: TGTGCCAGTAGTATCCCCGGTAGTCAGACCCAGTACTTC
cdr3_aa: CASSIPGSQTQYF

d_call: .
clone_size: .
j_call: TRBJ2-5
v_call: TRBV7-2
cdr3_nt: TGTGCCAGCAGCCCGGGCGGCGGGGCCCAAGAGACCCAGTACTTC
cdr3_aa: CASSPGGGAQETQYF

d_call: .
clone_size: .
j_call: TRBJ1-2
v_call: TRBV11-2
cdr3_nt: TGTGCCAGCAGCCCTCGTCAGGTTACCTATGGCTACACCTTC
cdr3_aa: CASSPRQVTYGYTF

d_call: .
clone_size: .
j_call: TRBJ2-3
v_call: TRBV19
cdr3_nt: TGTGCCACGGGACCCTGGAGCACAGATACGCAGTATTTT
cdr3_aa: CATGPWSTDTQYF

d_call: .
clone_size: .
j_call: TRBJ2-2
v_call: TRBV10-3
cdr3_nt: TGTGCCATCAGTGAAGGGGCCGGGGAGCTGTTTTTT
cdr3_aa: CAISEGAGELFF

d_call: TRBD2
clone_size: .
j_call: TRBJ2-1
v_call: TRBV2
cdr3_nt: TGTGCCAGCTCCCCGCGGGAGTACAATGAGCAGTTCTTC
cdr3_aa: CASSPREYNEQFF

d_call: .
clone_size: .
j_call: TRBJ2-2
v_call: TRBV4-1
cdr3_nt: TGCGCCAGCAGATCTTATAGCGGCACCGGGGAGCTGTTTTTT
cdr3_aa: CASRSYSGTGELFF

d_call: TRBD1
clone_size: few
j_call: TRBJ2-7
v_call: TRBV4-3
cdr3_nt: TGCGCCAGCAGCCAGGGACAGGGCGCCTACGAGCAGTACTTC
cdr3_aa: CASSQGQGAYEQYF

d_call: .
clone_size: .
j_call: TRBJ1-3
v_call: TRBV28
cdr3_nt: TGTGCCAGCAGACGCGACAGGATCTCTGGAAACACCATATATTTT
cdr3_aa: CASRRDRISGNTIYF

d_call: .
clone_size: .
j_call: TRBJ1-1
v_call: TRBV18
cdr3_nt: TGTGCCAGCTCACCCCAGGGAAACACTGAAGCTTTCTTT
cdr3_aa: CASSPQGNTEAFF

d_call: .
clone_size: .
j_call: TRBJ2-7
v_call: TRBV15
cdr3_nt: TGTGCCACCAGCACCGGGCGGGAAGGGGGCGAGCAGTACTTC
cdr3_aa: CATSTGREGGEQYF

d_call: TRBD2
clone_size: .
j_call: TRBJ2-3
v_call: TRBV4-2
cdr3_nt: TGTGCCAGCAGCCAACCCCCGACTAGCGCGAGCACAGATACGCAGTATTTT
cdr3_aa: CASSQPPTSASTDTQYF

d_call: TRBD2
clone_size: .
j_call: TRBJ2-1
v_call: TRBV24-1
cdr3_nt: TGTGCCACCACGGGAGGTACCTACAATGAGCAGTTCTTC
cdr3_aa: CATTGGTYNEQFF

d_call: .
clone_size: .
j_call: TRBJ2-5
v_call: TRBV4-3
cdr3_nt: TGCGCCAGCAGCCCGGGACGGCAAGAGACCCAGTACTTC
cdr3_aa: CASSPGRQETQYF

d_call: .
clone_size: .
j_call: TRBJ2-6
v_call: TRBV20-1
cdr3_nt: TGCAGTGCTAGTCCCACGGGGGGGGCCAACGTCCTGACTTTC
cdr3_aa: CSASPTGGANVLTF

d_call: TRBD1
clone_size: .
j_call: TRBJ2-1
v_call: TRBV24-1
cdr3_nt: TGTGCCACCAGTGATTTCACCTCCGGGACAGGGGTTGATGAGCAGTTCTTC
cdr3_aa: CATSDFTSGTGVDEQFF

d_call: .
clone_size: .
j_call: TRBJ2-1
v_call: TRBV5-1
cdr3_nt: TGCGCCAGCAGCTTGGTAGGACAAACCTTGAATGAGCAGTTCTTC
cdr3_aa: CASSLVGQTLNEQFF

d_call: TRBD1
clone_size: once
j_call: TRBJ1-2
v_call: TRBV25-1
cdr3_nt: TGTGCCAGCAGTACAACCTCTCAGGGGGGGAACACAAACTATGGCTACACCTTC
cdr3_aa: CASSTTSQGGNTNYGYTF

d_call: .
clone_size: .
j_call: TRBJ2-7
v_call: TRBV27
cdr3_nt: TGTGCCAGCAGTAAGTGGGGAAGCGATTACGAGCAGTACTTC
cdr3_aa: CASSKWGSDYEQYF

d_call: .
clone_size: few
j_call: TRBJ2-2
v_call: TRBV2
cdr3_nt: TGTGCCAGCAGTCCACAGGCCTGGCGTAGCGGGGAGCTGTTTTTT
cdr3_aa: CASSPQAWRSGELFF

d_call: .
clone_size: .
j_call: TRBJ1-1
v_call: TRBV4-3
cdr3_nt: TGCGCCAGCAGCCCCCGGGCGGGGGGAAACACTGAAGCTTTCTTT
cdr3_aa: CASSPRAGGNTEAFF

d_call: TRBD1
clone_size: once
j_call: TRBJ2-7
v_call: TRBV5-5
cdr3_nt: TGTGCCAGCAGCGTACAGGGGGCGTTTGACTACGAGCAGTACTTC
cdr3_aa: CASSVQGAFDYEQYF

d_call: TRBD1
clone_size: .
j_call: TRBJ1-5
v_call: TRBV10-3
cdr3_nt: TGTGCCATCAGTCCCGGGACAGCCAATCAGCCCCAGCATTTT
cdr3_aa: CAISPGTANQPQHF

d_call: TRBD2
clone_size: .
j_call: TRBJ2-3
v_call: TRBV25-1
cdr3_nt: TGTGCCAGCAGTGAAGGGAGTGGCGGGGGACCCACAGATACGCAGTATTTT
cdr3_aa: CASSEGSGGGPTDTQYF

d_call: TRBD2
clone_size: .
j_call: TRBJ2-3
v_call: TRBV5-4
cdr3_nt: TGTGCCAGCAGCCCGGATGCGGGGGCAGATACGCAGTATTTT
cdr3_aa: CASSPDAGADTQYF

d_call: .
clone_size: .
j_call: TRBJ2-3
v_call: TRBV3-1/TRBV3-2
cdr3_nt: TGTGCCAGCAGCCAAGATGGCCCGGCAGATACGCAGTATTTT
cdr3_aa: CASSQDGPADTQYF

d_call: TRBD1
clone_size: .
j_call: TRBJ1-2
v_call: TRBV7-2
cdr3_nt: TGTGCCAGCAGCTCCACAGGGGGAGTGGGTGGCTACACCTTC
cdr3_aa: CASSSTGGVGGYTF

d_call: TRBD2
clone_size: .
j_call: TRBJ2-5
v_call: TRBV24-1
cdr3_nt: TGTGCCACCAGTGCTTGGCGGGGGACTCAAGAGACCCAGTACTTC
cdr3_aa: CATSAWRGTQETQYF

d_call: TRBD1
clone_size: .
j_call: TRBJ2-7
v_call: TRBV5-1
cdr3_nt: TGCGCCAGCAGCCAGGGACAGGGGAGCGAGCAGTACTTC
cdr3_aa: CASSQGQGSEQYF

d_call: TRBD2
clone_size: .
j_call: TRBJ2-3
v_call: TRBV7-9
cdr3_nt: TGTGCCAGCAGCTTAGCCCCGGGGCTAGCGGGCCTCACAGATACGCAGTATTTT
cdr3_aa: CASSLAPGLAGLTDTQYF

d_call: .
clone_size: .
j_call: TRBJ2-5
v_call: TRBV6-5
cdr3_nt: TGTGCCAGCAGTTACGGGGGGGGCCTTCAAGAGACCCAGTACTTC
cdr3_aa: CASSYGGGLQETQYF

d_call: TRBD1
clone_size: .
j_call: TRBJ1-2
v_call: TRBV7-8
cdr3_nt: TGTGCCAGCACCCGGGACAGGGGGGGTGGCTACACCTTC
cdr3_aa: CASTRDRGGGYTF

d_call: .
clone_size: .
j_call: TRBJ1-2
v_call: TRBV4-3
cdr3_nt: TGCGCCAGCAGCCGACTAGACAGCTATGGCTACACCTTC
cdr3_aa: CASSRLDSYGYTF

d_call: .
clone_size: .
j_call: TRBJ2-2
v_call: TRBV6-5
cdr3_nt: TGTGCCAGCAGTTCCTCGGACGGAAACACCGGGGAGCTGTTTTTT
cdr3_aa: CASSSSDGNTGELFF

d_call: .
clone_size: .
j_call: TRBJ2-5
v_call: TRBV3-1/TRBV3-2
cdr3_nt: TGTGCCAGTGGGCAGGGGCAGGTTAGGGAGACCCAGTACTTC
cdr3_aa: CASGQGQVRETQYF

d_call: TRBD1
clone_size: .
j_call: TRBJ2-5
v_call: TRBV28
cdr3_nt: TGTGCCAGCAGTCCCTCAGACAGGGGAGGTACAGGGACCCAGTACTTC
cdr3_aa: CASSPSDRGGTGTQYF

d_call: .
clone_size: .
j_call: TRBJ2-7
v_call: TRBV6-5
cdr3_nt: TGTGCCAGCAGTTACTCCCTCCCTAGCGCCTCCTACGAGCAGTACTTC
cdr3_aa: CASSYSLPSASYEQYF

d_call: .
clone_size: .
j_call: TRBJ2-3
v_call: TRBV6-2/TRBV6-3
cdr3_nt: TGTGCCAGCAGTTACGGGGCCCTCTTGGATACGCAGTATTTT
cdr3_aa: CASSYGALLDTQYF

d_call: .
clone_size: .
j_call: TRBJ1-2
v_call: TRBV19
cdr3_nt: TGTGCCAGTAGGGAAACATACTCCGGGCTATATGGCTACACCTTC
cdr3_aa: CASRETYSGLYGYTF

d_call: .
clone_size: few
j_call: TRBJ2-7
v_call: TRBV18
cdr3_nt: TGTGCCAGCTCACCAGAGTTCCGACAGGACCCATACTTC
cdr3_aa: CASSPEFRQDPYF

d_call: .
clone_size: once
j_call: TRBJ2-7
v_call: TRBV28
cdr3_nt: TGTGCCAGCACTGGGGATCGGGAGCAGTACTTC
cdr3_aa: CASTGDREQYF